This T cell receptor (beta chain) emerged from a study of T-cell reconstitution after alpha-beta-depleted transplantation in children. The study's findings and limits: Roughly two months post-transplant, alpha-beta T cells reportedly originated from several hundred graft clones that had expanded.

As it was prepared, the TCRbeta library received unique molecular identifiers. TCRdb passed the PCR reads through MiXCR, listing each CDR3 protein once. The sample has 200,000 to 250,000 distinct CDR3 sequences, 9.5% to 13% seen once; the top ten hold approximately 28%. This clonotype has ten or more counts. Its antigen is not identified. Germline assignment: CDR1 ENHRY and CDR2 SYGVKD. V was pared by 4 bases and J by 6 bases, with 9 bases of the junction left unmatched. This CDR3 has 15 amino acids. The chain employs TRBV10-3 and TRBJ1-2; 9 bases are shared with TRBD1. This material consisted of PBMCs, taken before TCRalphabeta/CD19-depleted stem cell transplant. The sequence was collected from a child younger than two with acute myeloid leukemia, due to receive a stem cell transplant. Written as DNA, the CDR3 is TGTGCCATCAGTGCCCCCGGACAGGGGACCCATGGCTACACCTTC. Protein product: CAISAPGQGTHGYTF.